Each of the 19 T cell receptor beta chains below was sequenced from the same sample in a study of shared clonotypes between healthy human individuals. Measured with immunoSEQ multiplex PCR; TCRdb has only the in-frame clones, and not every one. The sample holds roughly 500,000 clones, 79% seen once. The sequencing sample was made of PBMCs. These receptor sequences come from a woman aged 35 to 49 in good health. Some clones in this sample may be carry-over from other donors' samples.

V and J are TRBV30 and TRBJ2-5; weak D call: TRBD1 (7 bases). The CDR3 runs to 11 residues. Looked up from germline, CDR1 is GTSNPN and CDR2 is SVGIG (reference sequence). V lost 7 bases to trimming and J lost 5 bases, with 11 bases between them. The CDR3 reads CASGGGETQYF. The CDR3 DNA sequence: TGTGCCTCTGGAGGGGGCGAGACCCAGTACTTC.

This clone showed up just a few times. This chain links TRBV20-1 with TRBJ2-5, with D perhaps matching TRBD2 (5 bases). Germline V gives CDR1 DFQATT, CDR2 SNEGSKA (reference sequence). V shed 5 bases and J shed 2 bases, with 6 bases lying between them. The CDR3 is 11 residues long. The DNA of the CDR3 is TGCAGTGCTGGACTGCAAGAGACCCAGTACTTC. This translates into CSAGLQETQYF.

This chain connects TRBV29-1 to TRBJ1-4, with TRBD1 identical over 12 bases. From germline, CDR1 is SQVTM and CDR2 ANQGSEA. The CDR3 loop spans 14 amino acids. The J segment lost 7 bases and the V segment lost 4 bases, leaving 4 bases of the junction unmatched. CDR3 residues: CSVGGQGAGEKLFF. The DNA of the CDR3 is TGCAGCGTTGGGGGACAGGGGGCTGGTGAAAAACTGTTTTTT.

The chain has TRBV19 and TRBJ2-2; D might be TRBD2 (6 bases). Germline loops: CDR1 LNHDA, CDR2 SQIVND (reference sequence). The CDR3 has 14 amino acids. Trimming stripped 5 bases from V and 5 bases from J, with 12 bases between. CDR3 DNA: TGTGCCAGTAGTGTCACCGGGACTACCGGGGAGCTGTTTTTT. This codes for CASSVTGTTGELFF.

CDR3 DNA sequence: TGTGCCAGCAGTGTGAACAGAAACAGGGGAGGTGGAAACATTCAGTACTTC. Protein sequence: CASSVNRNRGGGNIQYF. The chain links TRBV2 to TRBJ2-4, with D tentatively TRBD1 (7 bases). Germline V gene lookup returns CDR1 SNHLY and CDR2 FYNNEI. The CDR3 totals 17 residues. Trimming shortened V by 4 bases and J by 6 bases, and 22 bases separated the two germline ends. Looking up the rest from reference TRBV2 and TRBJ2-4 gives the full variable domain: EPEVTQTPSHQVTQMGQEVILRCVPISNHLYFYWYRQILGQKVEFLVSFYNNEISEKSEIFDDQFSVERPDGSNFTLKIRSTKLEDSAMYFCASSVNRNRGGGNIQYFGAGTRLSVL.

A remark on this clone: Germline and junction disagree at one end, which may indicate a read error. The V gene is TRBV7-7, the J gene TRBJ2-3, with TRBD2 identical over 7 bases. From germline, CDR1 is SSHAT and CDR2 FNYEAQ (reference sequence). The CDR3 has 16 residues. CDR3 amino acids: CASSPRRESSTDTQYF. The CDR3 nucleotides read TGTGCTAGCAGCCCGAGGCGGGAGAGTAGCACAGATACGCAGTATTTT.

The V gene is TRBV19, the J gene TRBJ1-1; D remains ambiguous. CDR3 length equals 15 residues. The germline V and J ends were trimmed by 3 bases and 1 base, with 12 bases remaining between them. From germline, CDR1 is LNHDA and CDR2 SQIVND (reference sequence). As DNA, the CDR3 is TGTGCCAGTAGTATTAGGAGGGAACCGAACACTGAAGCTTTCTTT. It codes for CASSIRREPNTEAFF.

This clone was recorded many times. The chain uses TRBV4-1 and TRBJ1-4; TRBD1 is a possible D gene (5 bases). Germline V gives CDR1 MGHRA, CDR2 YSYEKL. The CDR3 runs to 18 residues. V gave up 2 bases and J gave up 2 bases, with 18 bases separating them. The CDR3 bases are TGCGCCAGCAGCCAACCCCGTTGGGGGGGTGTTACTAATGAAAAACTGTTTTTT. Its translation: CASSQPRWGGVTNEKLFF.

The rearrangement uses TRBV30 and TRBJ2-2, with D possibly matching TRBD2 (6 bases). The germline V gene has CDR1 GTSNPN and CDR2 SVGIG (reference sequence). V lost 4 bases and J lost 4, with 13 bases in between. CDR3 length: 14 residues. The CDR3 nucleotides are TGTGCCTGGATCTCCGGGCGGGGCACCGGGGAGCTGTTTTTT. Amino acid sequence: CAWISGRGTGELFF.

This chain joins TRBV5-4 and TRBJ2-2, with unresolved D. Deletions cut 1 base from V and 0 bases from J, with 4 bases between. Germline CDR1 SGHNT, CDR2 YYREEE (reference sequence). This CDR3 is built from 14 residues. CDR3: CASSLYTNTGELFF. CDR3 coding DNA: TGTGCCAGCAGCTTGTACACGAACACCGGGGAGCTGTTTTTT.

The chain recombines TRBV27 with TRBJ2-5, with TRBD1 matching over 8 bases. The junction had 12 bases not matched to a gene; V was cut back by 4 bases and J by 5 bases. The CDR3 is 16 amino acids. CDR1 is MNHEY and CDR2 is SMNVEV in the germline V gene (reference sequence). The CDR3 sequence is CASSSPGQGAGETQYF. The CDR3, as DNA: TGTGCCAGCAGTTCCCCGGGGCAGGGGGCGGGGGAGACCCAGTACTTC.

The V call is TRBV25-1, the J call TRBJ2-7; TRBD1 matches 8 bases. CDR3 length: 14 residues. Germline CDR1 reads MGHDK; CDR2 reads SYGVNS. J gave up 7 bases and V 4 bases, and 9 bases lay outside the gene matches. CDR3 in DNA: TGTGCCAGCAGTGTTGGGGACAGGCTGGGGGAGCAGTACTTC. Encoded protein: CASSVGDRLGEQYF.

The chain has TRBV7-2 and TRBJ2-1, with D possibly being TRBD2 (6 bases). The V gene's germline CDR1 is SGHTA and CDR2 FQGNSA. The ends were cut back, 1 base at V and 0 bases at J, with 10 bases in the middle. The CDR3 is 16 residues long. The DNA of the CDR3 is TGTGCCAGCAGCTTAGTCGGCGGGGCCTCCTACAATGAGCAGTTCTTC. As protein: CASSLVGGASYNEQFF.

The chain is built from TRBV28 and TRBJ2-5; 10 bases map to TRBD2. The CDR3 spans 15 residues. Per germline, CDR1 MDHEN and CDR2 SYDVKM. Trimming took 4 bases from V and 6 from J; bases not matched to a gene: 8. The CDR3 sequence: CASSSSGSVSKTQYF. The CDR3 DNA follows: TGTGCCAGCAGTTCTAGCGGGAGTGTGTCAAAGACCCAGTACTTC.

This chain's CDR3 is CASSLGGQSYNEQFF. CDR3 nucleotide sequence: TGTGCCAGCAGCTTAGGGGGACAGTCCTACAATGAGCAGTTCTTC. The genes are TRBV7-2 and TRBJ2-1; TRBD1 aligns across 7 bases. The junction had 1 base not matched to a gene; V was cut back by 1 base and J by 1 base. Per the germline V gene, CDR1 is SGHTA and CDR2 is FQGNSA. The CDR3 is 15 amino acids.

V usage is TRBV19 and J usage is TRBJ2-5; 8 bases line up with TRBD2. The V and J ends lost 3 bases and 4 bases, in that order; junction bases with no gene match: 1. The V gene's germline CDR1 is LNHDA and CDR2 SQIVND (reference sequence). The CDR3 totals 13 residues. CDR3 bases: TGTGCCAGTAGTATTGGACTAGCAGAGACCCAGTACTTC. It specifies CASSIGLAETQYF.

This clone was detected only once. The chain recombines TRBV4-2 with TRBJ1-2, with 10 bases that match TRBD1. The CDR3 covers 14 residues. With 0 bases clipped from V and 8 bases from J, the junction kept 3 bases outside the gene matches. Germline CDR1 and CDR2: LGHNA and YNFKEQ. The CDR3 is CASSQELTGGGYTF. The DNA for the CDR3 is TGTGCCAGCAGCCAAGAATTGACAGGGGGCGGCTACACCTTC.

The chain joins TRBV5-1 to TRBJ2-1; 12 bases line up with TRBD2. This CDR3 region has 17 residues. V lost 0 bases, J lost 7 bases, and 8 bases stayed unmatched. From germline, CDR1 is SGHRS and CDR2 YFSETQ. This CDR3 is CASSLEPTSGSLNEQFF. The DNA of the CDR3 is TGCGCCAGCAGCTTGGAGCCGACTAGCGGGAGTCTTAATGAGCAGTTCTTC. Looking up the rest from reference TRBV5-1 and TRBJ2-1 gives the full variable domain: KAGVTQTPRYLIKTRGQQVTLSCSPISGHRSVSWYQQTPGQGLQFLFEYFSETQRNKGNFPGRFSGRQFSNSRSEMNVSTLELGDSALYLCASSLEPTSGSLNEQFFGPGTRLTVL.

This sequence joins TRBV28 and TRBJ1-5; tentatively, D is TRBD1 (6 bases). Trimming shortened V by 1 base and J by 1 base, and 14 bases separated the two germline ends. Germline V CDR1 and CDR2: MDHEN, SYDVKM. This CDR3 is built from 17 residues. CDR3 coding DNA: TGTGCCAGCAGTTTATCCGTTGGGGGCGAAAGCAATCAGCCCCAGCATTTT. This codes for CASSLSVGGESNQPQHF.